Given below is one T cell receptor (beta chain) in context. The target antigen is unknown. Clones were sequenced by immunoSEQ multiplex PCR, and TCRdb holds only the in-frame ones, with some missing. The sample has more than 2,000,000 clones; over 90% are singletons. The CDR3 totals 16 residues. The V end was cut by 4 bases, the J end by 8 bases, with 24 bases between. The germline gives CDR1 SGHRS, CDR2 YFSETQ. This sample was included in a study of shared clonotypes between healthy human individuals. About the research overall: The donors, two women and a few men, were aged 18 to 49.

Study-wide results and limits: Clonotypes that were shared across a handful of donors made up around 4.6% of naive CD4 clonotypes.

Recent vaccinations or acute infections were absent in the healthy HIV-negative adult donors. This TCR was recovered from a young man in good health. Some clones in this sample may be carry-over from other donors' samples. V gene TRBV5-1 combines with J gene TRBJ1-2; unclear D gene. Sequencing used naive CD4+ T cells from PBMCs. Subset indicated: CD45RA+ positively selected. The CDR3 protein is CASSPLTASPPRGYTF. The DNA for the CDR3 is TGCGCCAGCAGCCCACTAACCGCCAGCCCGCCCCGGGGCTACACCTTC.